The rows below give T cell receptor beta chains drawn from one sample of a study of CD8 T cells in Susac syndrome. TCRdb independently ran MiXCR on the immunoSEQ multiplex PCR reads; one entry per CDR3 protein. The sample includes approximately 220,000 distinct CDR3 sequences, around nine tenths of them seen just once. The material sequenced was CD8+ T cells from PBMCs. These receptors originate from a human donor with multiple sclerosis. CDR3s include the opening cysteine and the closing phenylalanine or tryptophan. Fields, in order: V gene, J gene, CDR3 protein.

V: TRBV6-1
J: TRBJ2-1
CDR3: CASTTGTGYNEQFF

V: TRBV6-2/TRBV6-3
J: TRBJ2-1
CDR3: CASSYTVDEQFF

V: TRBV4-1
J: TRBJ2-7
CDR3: CASSQDYGVSYEQYF

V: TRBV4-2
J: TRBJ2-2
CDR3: CASSQLLAGGNTGELFF

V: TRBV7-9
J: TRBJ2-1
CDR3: CASSFAGLGNEQFF

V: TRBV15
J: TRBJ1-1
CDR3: CATSRGMDTEAFF

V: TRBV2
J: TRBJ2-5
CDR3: CASADWAQETQYF

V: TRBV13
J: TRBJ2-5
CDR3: CASSLGRGGETQYF

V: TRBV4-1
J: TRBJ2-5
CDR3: CASSPGQQGQETQYF

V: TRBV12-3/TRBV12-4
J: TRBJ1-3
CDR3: CASSLAPGSGNTIYF

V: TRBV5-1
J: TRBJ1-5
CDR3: CASSLAPGGSSNQPQHF

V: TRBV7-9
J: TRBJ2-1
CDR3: CASSPPAGLGINEQFF

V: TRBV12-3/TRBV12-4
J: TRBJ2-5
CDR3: CASSSSGGAETQYF

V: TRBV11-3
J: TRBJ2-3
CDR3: CASSHGTAQGTDTQYF

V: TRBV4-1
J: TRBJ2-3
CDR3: CASSGSPGDTQYF

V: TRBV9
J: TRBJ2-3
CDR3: CASNGGWPDTQYF

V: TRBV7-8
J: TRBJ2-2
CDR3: CASSLTRTGELFF

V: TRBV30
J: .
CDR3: CAWTWGGNEQYF

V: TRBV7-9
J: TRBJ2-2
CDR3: CASRSYRNTGELFF

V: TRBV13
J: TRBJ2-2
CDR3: CASSSSPGTSGGAAGELFF

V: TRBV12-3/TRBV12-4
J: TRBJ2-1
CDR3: CASSPTSEPYNEQFF

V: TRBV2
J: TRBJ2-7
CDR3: CASRGTGSNEQYF

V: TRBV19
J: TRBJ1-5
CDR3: CASSPYRGGNQPQHF

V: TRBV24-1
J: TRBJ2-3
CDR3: CATSEVSGGTDTQYF

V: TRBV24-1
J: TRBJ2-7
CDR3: CATSDGRRGYEQYF

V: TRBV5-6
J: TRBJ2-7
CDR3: CASSLSPHAYEQYF

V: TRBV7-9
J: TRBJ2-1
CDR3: CASSPPKGVHNEQFF

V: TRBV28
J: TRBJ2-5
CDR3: CASSLGAGTQYF

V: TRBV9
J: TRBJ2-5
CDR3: CASSGLRAEETQYF

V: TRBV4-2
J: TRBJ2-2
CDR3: CASSQLPGELFF

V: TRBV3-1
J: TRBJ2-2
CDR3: CASSQDGGPGELFF

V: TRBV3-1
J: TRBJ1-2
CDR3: CASSHQGTGYGYTF

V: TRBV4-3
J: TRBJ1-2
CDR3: CASSPGAGAVYGYTF

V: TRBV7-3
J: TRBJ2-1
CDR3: CASSFSSGGSYNEQFF

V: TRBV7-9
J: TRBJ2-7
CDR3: CASTPEGGWGEQYF

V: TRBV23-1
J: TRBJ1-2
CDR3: CASVGASNYGYTF

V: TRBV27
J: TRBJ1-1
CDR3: CASSIRQGEAFF

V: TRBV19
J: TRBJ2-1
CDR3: CATDYYNEQFF